These 21 T cell receptor beta chains were all obtained from the same sample, sequenced in a study of blood T cell repertoires in COVID-19. TCRdb keeps only in-frame clones here, not all; method: immunoSEQ multiplex PCR. The sample lists about 170,000 clones; 80% to 90% were seen once. Sequencing was done on a sample of peripheral blood. These receptors were collected from a man aged 18 to 35 with active or convalescent COVID-19.

The chain is built from TRBV19 and TRBJ1-4; the D gene is possibly TRBD1 (5 bases). The germline V gene encodes CDR1 LNHDA and CDR2 SQIVND (reference sequence). This CDR3 comprises 12 residues. V was clipped by 9 bases and J by 8 bases, with 13 bases between them. The CDR3 spells CASRGGGEKLFF. The CDR3 DNA reads as TGTGCCAGCCGGGGGGGAGGAGAAAAACTGTTTTTT.

This chain connects TRBV19 to TRBJ2-1; 8 bases fit TRBD2. From germline, CDR1 is LNHDA and CDR2 SQIVND (reference sequence). V shed 6 bases, J shed 7 bases, and the junction held 5 bases outside the gene matches. CDR3 size: 13 residues. CDR3 in DNA: TGTGCCAGTAGCCCGGGACTAGTGAATGAGCAGTTCTTC. Translating gives CASSPGLVNEQFF.

This chain joins TRBV13 and TRBJ1-3; D may be TRBD1 (5 bases). V was shortened by 7 bases and J by 3 bases, with 16 bases between the two germline ends. CDR3 length equals 15 residues. Germline V gene sequence: CDR1 PRHDT, CDR2 FYEKMQ (reference sequence). CDR3 amino acids: CASTLRGIGGNTIYF. Written as DNA, the CDR3 is TGTGCCAGCACCCTCCGGGGGATTGGTGGAAACACCATATATTTT.

CDR3 DNA: TGTGCCAGCAGCCCGAGAGCGGGGGATTCACCCCTCCACTTT. The encoded protein is CASSPRAGDSPLHF. The genes are TRBV7-8 and TRBJ1-6; D is possibly TRBD1 (5 bases). This CDR3 is built from 14 residues. The V and J ends lost 5 bases and 8 bases respectively, with 13 bases between them. Germline loops: CDR1 SGHVS, CDR2 FQNEAQ.

V is TRBV4-1 and J is TRBJ2-1; D not certain. The germline V and J ends were trimmed by 3 bases and 9 bases, with 15 bases remaining between them. Looked up from germline, CDR1 is MGHRA and CDR2 is YSYEKL. The CDR3 sequence is 14 residues long. CDR3 amino acids: CASSQVTLAGEQFF. CDR3 bases: TGCGCCAGCAGCCAGGTGACGTTGGCAGGTGAGCAGTTCTTC.

The V and J genes are TRBV7-2 and TRBJ1-4; 8 bases agree with TRBD1. Trimming cost V 4 bases and J 3 bases; bases outside gene matches: 1. There are 14 residues in the CDR3. The germline V gene has CDR1 SGHTA and CDR2 FQGNSA. The CDR3 loop reads CASSYRGSNEKLFF. The CDR3 nucleotides are TGTGCCAGCAGCTACAGGGGGTCTAATGAAAAACTGTTTTTT.

The chain uses TRBV5-6 and TRBJ1-2, with D perhaps TRBD1 (5 bases). Trimming took 4 bases from V and 0 from J, leaving 13 bases between them. The CDR3 is made up of 15 amino acids. CDR1 is SGHDT, CDR2 YYEEEE, per germline. CDR3 residues: CASSALGGSNYGYTF. The CDR3 nucleotides are TGTGCCAGCAGCGCCCTCGGGGGATCTAACTATGGCTACACCTTC.

V gene TRBV19 combines with J gene TRBJ2-1; 10 bases align to TRBD2. Germline V gene data show CDR1 as LNHDA and CDR2 as SQIVND (reference sequence). V shed 2 bases and J 8 bases; nucleotides not matched to a gene: 12. The CDR3 loop spans 17 amino acids. CDR3 loop: CASSISPAGGPMDEQFF. As DNA, the CDR3 is TGTGCCAGTAGTATAAGCCCAGCGGGGGGGCCAATGGATGAGCAGTTCTTC.

This chain links TRBV28 with TRBJ1-2, with D perhaps matching TRBD1 (5 bases). The V gene's germline CDR1 is MDHEN and CDR2 SYDVKM. Trimming stripped 8 bases from V and 2 bases from J, with 9 bases between. This CDR3 region has 12 residues. This chain's CDR3 is CASHRTNYGYTF. For the CDR3, the DNA is TGTGCCAGCCACAGGACGAACTATGGCTACACCTTC.

This clone is a singleton in its sample. The chain carries TRBV7-2 and TRBJ1-4; perhaps TRBD1 as D (5 bases). The V end lost 5 bases, the J end lost 10 bases, and 14 bases lay between the germline ends. There are 13 residues in the CDR3. Germline V gene sequence: CDR1 SGHTA, CDR2 FQGNSA. The CDR3 here is CASSPGPDGKLFF. The CDR3 bases are TGTGCCAGCAGCCCAGGGCCCGATGGAAAACTGTTTTTT.

The chain carries TRBV28 and TRBJ1-6; TRBD1 is a possible D gene (5 bases). V gave up 4 bases and J gave up 0 bases, with 10 bases separating them. The CDR3 is 16 residues long. Per germline, CDR1 MDHEN and CDR2 SYDVKM. Written as DNA, the CDR3 is TGTGCCAGCAGTTCCCCTGACAGCTCCTATAATTCACCCCTCCACTTT. Translation: CASSSPDSSYNSPLHF.

The chain has TRBV15 and TRBJ1-2; the match to TRBD1 covers 8 bases. The CDR3 totals 14 residues. With V trimmed by 5 bases and J by 9 bases, 11 bases remained unmatched. Germline V gene lookup returns CDR1 LNHNV and CDR2 YYDKDF (reference sequence). CDR3 coding DNA: TGTGCCACCAGCCCGGCAGGGGGCCTCCCCCGCTACACCTTC. This gives the protein CATSPAGGLPRYTF.

The rearrangement joins TRBV6-5 to TRBJ1-5; D is unresolved. Germline V CDR1 and CDR2: MNHEY, SVGAGI. V lost 6 bases and J lost 5, with 11 bases in between. The CDR3 has 13 amino acids. The CDR3 spells CASRPFGDQPQHF. CDR3 nucleotide sequence: TGTGCCAGCAGGCCATTCGGGGATCAGCCCCAGCATTTT.

The V and J genes are TRBV19 and TRBJ1-4, with TRBD1 matching 8 bases. After removal of 7 bases from V and 10 bases from J, the junction contained 14 bases not matched to a gene. The CDR3 spans 15 residues. Germline CDR1 and CDR2: LNHDA and SQIVND (reference sequence). CDR3 nucleotide sequence: TGTGCCAGTACCCCCTGGGGGACAGGTGCCGGAAAACTGTTTTTT. This translates into CASTPWGTGAGKLFF.

The chain uses TRBV5-1 and TRBJ1-1; 9 bases are shared with TRBD1. CDR1 and CDR2 (germline): SGHRS, YFSETQ. Losses at the gene ends were 0 bases for V and 6 bases for J; bases not matched to a gene: 9. The CDR3 has 16 residues. Here the CDR3 DNA reads TGCGCCAGCAGCTTGGACGGGACAGGGTTTGTCCCTGAAGCTTTCTTT. The encoded protein is CASSLDGTGFVPEAFF.

The chain has TRBV3-1 (or the pseudogene TRBV3-2) and TRBJ2-3, with TRBD2 identical over 13 bases. This CDR3 spans 16 amino acids. Germline V lookup: CDR1 LGHDT, CDR2 YNNKEL (reference sequence). J was trimmed by 2 bases and V by 4 bases; bases with no gene match: 3. Here the CDR3 DNA reads TGTGCCAGCAGCCGCACTAGCGGGAGGGACACAGATACGCAGTATTTT. Amino acids: CASSRTSGRDTDTQYF.

The rearrangement uses TRBV18 and TRBJ1-1; D unresolved. The CDR3 totals 15 residues. CDR1 KGHSH and CDR2 LQKENI come from the germline V gene. Trimming cost V 1 base and J 2 bases, with 11 bases left between them. The CDR3 here is CASSPLTAGNTEAFF. The CDR3, as DNA: TGTGCCAGCTCACCACTTACCGCAGGAAACACTGAAGCTTTCTTT.

CDR3 region: CASTPGLASSGNTIYF. The CDR3 DNA sequence: TGTGCCAGCACCCCCGGGTTGGCGAGCTCTGGAAACACCATATATTTT. This rearrangement joins TRBV9 to TRBJ1-3; no reliable D call. The germline gives CDR1 SGDLS, CDR2 YYNGEE. The CDR3 has 16 amino acids. Trimming shortened V by 6 bases and J by 0 bases, and 16 bases separated the two germline ends.

J is TRBJ2-7 and V is TRBV7-9; a weak D match, TRBD2 (6 bases). Trimming shortened V by 2 bases and J by 3 bases, and 14 bases separated the two germline ends. The CDR3 loop spans 15 amino acids. CDR1 is SEHNR, CDR2 FQNEAQ, per germline (reference sequence). CDR3 DNA: TGTGCCAGCAGCTTATGGGACGGGGGAGTCTACGAGCAGTACGTC. Amino acids: CASSLWDGGVYEQYV.

V is TRBV7-9 and J is TRBJ2-7; TRBD2 is a possible D gene (7 bases). This CDR3 has 14 amino acids. The V end lost 5 bases, the J end lost 6 bases, and 17 bases lay between the germline ends. Germline CDR1 reads SEHNR; CDR2 reads FQNEAQ (reference sequence). DNA of the CDR3: TGTGCCAGCAGCCCCTACGGGGGGCCGGGCGAGCAGTACTTC. Residues: CASSPYGGPGEQYF.

This rearrangement joins TRBV18 to TRBJ1-3; 8 bases line up with TRBD1. V lost 1 base and J lost 0; bases outside the gene matches: 8. CDR3 length equals 18 residues. From germline, CDR1 is KGHSH and CDR2 LQKENI. The CDR3 loop is CASSPQRQGRSSGNTIYF. CDR3 coding DNA: TGTGCCAGCTCACCACAGCGACAGGGGCGAAGCTCTGGAAACACCATATATTTT. Supplemented by reference TRBV18 and TRBJ1-3, the full variable domain reads NAGVMQNPRHLVRRRGQEARLRCSPMKGHSHVYWYRQLPEEGLKFMVYLQKENIIDESGMPKERFSAEFPKEGPSILRIQQVVRGDSAAYFCASSPQRQGRSSGNTIYFGEGSWLTVV.